This T cell receptor beta chain was recorded in a study of T cell repertoires in cytomegalovirus infection. Trimming removed 6 bases at V and 0 bases at J, with 11 bases between. The CDR3 is 14 amino acids. TCRdb processed the reads anew with MiXCR; each CDR3 protein has one entry. The sample includes 700,000 to 950,000 distinct CDR3 sequences, approximately 32% of them seen just once. Comments on this clonotype: Its antigen remains unknown.

The chain uses TRBV12-3 or TRBV12-4 and TRBJ1-1; tentatively, D is TRBD1 (5 bases). The sequenced sample was cultured CD8+ T cells from PBMCs, obtained from culture after CMV antigen stimulation. This sequence was found in a human donor in good health (CMV status not recorded). Some clones in this sample may be carry-over from other donors' samples. CDR3 in DNA: TGTGCCAGCAGCCGGGGGGTCATGAACACTGAAGCTTTCTTT. It encodes CASSRGVMNTEAFF.